The sequence of this T cell receptor beta chain was determined in a study of T-cell memory formation after mild COVID-19. Regarding the study as a whole: The study detected some responding clones in pre-infection memory, suggesting cross-reactive memory joined. Contracting CD8+ clones were enriched in EMRA, CD4+ mainly in CM and EM.

This clonotype was seen a few times. Its target is unknown. The junction had 7 bases not matched to a gene; V was cut back by 1 base and J by 6 bases. CDR3 length equals 16 residues. Researchers used 5'RACE with constant-segment primers to make TCR alpha and TCR beta cDNA libraries that carry sample barcodes and UMIs. TCRdb redid the calling of the 5' RACE reads with MiXCR, one entry per CDR3 protein. The data show roughly 100,000 distinct CDR3 sequences, 15% to 20% seen once. The chain joins TRBV12-3 or TRBV12-4 to TRBJ2-1, with 9 positions matching TRBD1. Sequencing used PBMCs or a T cell subset sorted from them (not recorded which). The source is an adult woman who had mild COVID-19 (a few samples of this study predate the infection). Cell type and time point are not known. The CDR3 coding sequence is TGTGCCAGCAGTTTAGAGGGGACAGGGTTGTTCAATGAGCAGTTCTTC. Translation gives CASSLEGTGLFNEQFF.